This is a list of T cell receptor beta chains from one sample in a study of T cell responses to AZD1222 COVID-19 vaccine. Profiling relied on immunoSEQ multiplex PCR, and the TCRdb table lists in-frame clones only, not all of them. The table lists about 83,000 clones, around 90% of them singletons. Here the sequenced sample was peripheral blood, taken 28 days after the second AZD1222 dose. Receptors were obtained from an adult who received the AZD1222 COVID-19 vaccine. CDR3s include the opening cysteine and the closing phenylalanine or tryptophan. The D gene is left open where the match is weak. The listing skips clone size in some rows; elsewhere it reads once, few, many or a size class.

j_gene,abundance,v_gene,d_gene,CDR3aa,CDR3nt
TRBJ2-7,.,TRBV7-9,.,CASSSDVVNEQYF,TGTGCCAGCAGCTCGGATGTTGTCAACGAGCAGTACTTC
TRBJ2-7,few,TRBV5-1,TRBD2,CASSSGTSGSEEQYF,TGCGCCAGCAGCTCCGGGACTAGCGGGAGCGAGGAGCAGTACTTC
TRBJ2-1,.,TRBV7-2,TRBD2,CASSLDALAEPFSYNEQFF,TGTGCCAGCAGCTTAGATGCACTAGCGGAACCCTTCTCCTACAATGAGCAGTTCTTC
TRBJ2-2,.,TRBV9,.,CASSSTSLSTGELFF,TGTGCCAGCAGTTCCACTAGCTTATCAACCGGGGAGCTGTTTTTT
TRBJ1-2,.,TRBV4-3,.,CASSPAEGANYGYTF,TGCGCCAGCAGCCCGGCTGAAGGGGCGAACTATGGCTACACCTTC
TRBJ2-7,medium-sized,TRBV3-1/TRBV3-2,.,CASSPSQFSYEQYF,TGTGCCAGCAGCCCGAGCCAGTTTTCCTACGAGCAGTACTTC
TRBJ1-6,.,TRBV3-1/TRBV3-2,.,CASSPPGLENSPLHF,TGTGCCAGCAGCCCGCCTGGGCTAGAAAATTCACCCCTCCACTTT
TRBJ2-7,.,TRBV10-1,.,CASSEDGSSYEQYF,TGCGCCAGCAGTGAAGACGGAAGCTCCTACGAGCAGTACTTC
TRBJ2-7,.,TRBV20-1,.,CSASVPHEQYF,TGCAGTGCTAGTGTGCCCCACGAGCAGTACTTC
TRBJ2-7,.,TRBV21-1,.,CASKPKGFAGGLECYEQYF,TGTGCCAGCAAACCGAAGGGGTTCGCCGGGGGGTTGGAATGTTACGAGCAGTACTTC
TRBJ1-2,.,TRBV12-3/TRBV12-4,.,CASRQGGGGYTF,TGTGCCAGCAGACAGGGAGGAGGCGGCTACACCTTC
TRBJ2-5,once,TRBV3-1/TRBV3-2,.,CASSQPMGRKETQYF,TGTGCCAGCAGCCAACCGATGGGGAGAAAAGAGACCCAGTACTTC
TRBJ1-1,.,TRBV7-9,.,CASSLESNTEAFF,TGTGCCAGCAGCTTAGAGTCGAACACTGAAGCTTTCTTT
TRBJ2-1,.,TRBV5-1,TRBD2,CASSLVGGTSGSYNEQFF,TGCGCCAGCAGCTTGGTGGGGGGGACTAGCGGGAGCTACAATGAGCAGTTCTTC
TRBJ1-5,few,TRBV5-6,.,CASSSRTGNSNQPQHF,TGTGCCAGCAGCTCGCGCACAGGTAATAGCAATCAGCCCCAGCATTTT
TRBJ1-2,.,TRBV13,.,CASSARDWAGGYTF,TGTGCCAGCAGCGCCCGGGACTGGGCTGGGGGCTACACCTTC
TRBJ2-1,.,TRBV4-1,.,CASSPGPLRRSYNEQFF,TGCGCCAGCAGCCCGGGGCCCCTCCGTAGGTCCTACAATGAGCAGTTCTTC
TRBJ1-5,.,TRBV18,.,CASSPLSAGNNQPQHF,TGTGCCAGCTCACCACTCTCTGCAGGCAACAATCAGCCCCAGCATTTT
TRBJ1-5,.,TRBV20-1,.,CSASFQTNQPQHF,TGCAGTGCTAGTTTCCAGACAAATCAGCCCCAGCATTTT
TRBJ1-4,.,TRBV27,.,CASSLSGLANEKLFF,TGTGCCAGCAGTCTATCGGGGCTCGCTAATGAAAAACTGTTTTTT
TRBJ2-3,.,TRBV24-1,TRBD2,CATSDRRTSVNTQYF,TGTGCCACCAGTGACCGCCGGACTAGCGTGAATACGCAGTATTTT
TRBJ2-3,once,TRBV7-9,TRBD2,CASRRERDVLNTQYF,TGTGCCAGCAGACGAGAGCGGGACGTCCTCAATACGCAGTATTTT
TRBJ1-2,once,TRBV28,.,CASSHPGAPEGYTF,TGTGCCAGCAGTCACCCGGGGGCCCCGGAGGGCTACACCTTC